Below are 3 T cell receptor beta chains sequenced from a single sample in a study of long-term antiretroviral therapy in people with HIV. Samples were assayed with immunoSEQ v3.0 at survey level. Sequencing was performed with immunoSEQ multiplex PCR; in TCRdb, only in-frame clones are kept and a portion is missing. This table holds over 10,000 clones, around 77% found once. Specimen: unsorted PBMCs, collected 0.5 years before starting antiretroviral therapy. These receptors originate from a woman aged 40 to 50 with HIV.

The J gene is TRBJ1-2, the V gene TRBV7-8, with 11 bases that match TRBD1. V was clipped by 5 bases and J by 4 bases; unmatched bases: 3. From germline, CDR1 is SGHVS and CDR2 FQNEAQ. The CDR3 length is 14 residues. CDR3 sequence (DNA): TGTGCCAGCAGCCCGGGACAGGGGGGCTATGGCTACACCTTC. Translation: CASSPGQGGYGYTF.

The table lists this clone with a count of one. The V and J genes are TRBV25-1 and TRBJ2-5; TRBD2 aligns across 11 bases. Germline CDR1 is MGHDK and CDR2 is SYGVNS. J lost 4 bases, V lost 8 bases, and 6 bases had no gene match. CDR3 length: 14 amino acids. The CDR3 DNA follows: TGTGCCAGCGCGACTAGCGGGGCGCTAGAGACCCAGTACTTC. Translated: CASATSGALETQYF.

The CDR3: CASSLTGLSGYTF. The DNA for the CDR3 is TGCGCCAGCAGCCTGACAGGTCTCTCTGGCTACACCTTC. The chain is built from TRBV5-1 and TRBJ1-2; weak D call: TRBD1 (6 bases). In germline, CDR1 is SGHRS, CDR2 YFSETQ. Trimming stripped 4 bases from V and 7 bases from J, with 14 bases between. The CDR3 sequence is 13 residues long.